This is a list of T cell receptor beta chains from one sample in a study of identical twins. TCRdb re-derived calls from the 5' RACE reads in MiXCR, one entry per CDR3 protein. The sample comprises approximately 500,000 distinct CDR3 sequences, 15% of which are singletons, and about 0.47% rests with the top ten. The same sample was also studied in work on yellow fever vaccine responses in identical twins.

Sequenced: CD4+ T cells sorted from blood. The receptors derive from a woman aged 18-29 years in good health. CDR3s include the opening cysteine and the closing phenylalanine or tryptophan. The D gene is left open where the match is weak. Rows give clone size only sometimes, using once, few, many, or a class for an expanded clone.

clone size: many; V gene: TRBV12-3/TRBV12-4; CDR3 length: 13; J gene: TRBJ1-2; D gene: .; CDR3 DNA: TGTGCCAGCAGGTACAAGGGAAACTATGGCTACACCTTC; CDR3 protein: CASRYKGNYGYTF
clone size: .; V gene: TRBV6-1; CDR3 length: 19; J gene: TRBJ2-6; D gene: TRBD2; CDR3 DNA: TGTGCCAGCAGTGAGATCTTAGCGGGAGGCCTCTCTGGGGCCAACGTCCTGACTTTC; CDR3 protein: CASSEILAGGLSGANVLTF
clone size: once; V gene: TRBV5-4; CDR3 length: 13; J gene: TRBJ2-3; D gene: .; CDR3 DNA: TGTGCCAGCAGCTTGTCCCGCGCAGATACGCAGTATTTT; CDR3 protein: CASSLSRADTQYF
clone size: .; V gene: TRBV5-1; CDR3 length: 15; J gene: TRBJ2-1; D gene: .; CDR3 DNA: TGCGCCAGCAGCACCTCAGGTGACATCTACAATGAGCAGTTCTTC; CDR3 protein: CASSTSGDIYNEQFF
clone size: many; V gene: TRBV7-2; CDR3 length: 15; J gene: TRBJ2-2; D gene: .; CDR3 DNA: TGTGCCAGCAGCTTAGCGGGTTGGGGCACCGGGGAGCTGTTTTTT; CDR3 protein: CASSLAGWGTGELFF
clone size: .; V gene: TRBV15; CDR3 length: 16; J gene: TRBJ2-5; D gene: .; CDR3 DNA: TGTGCCACCAGCAGTGGTCTCATCTACACAACGGAGACCCAGTACTTC; CDR3 protein: CATSSGLIYTTETQYF
clone size: .; V gene: TRBV9; CDR3 length: 15; J gene: TRBJ2-7; D gene: .; CDR3 DNA: TGTGCCAGCAGCCCTGTTCTAGGAAGGTCCTACGAGCAGTACTTC; CDR3 protein: CASSPVLGRSYEQYF
clone size: few; V gene: TRBV3-1; CDR3 length: 15; J gene: TRBJ2-2; D gene: TRBD2; CDR3 DNA: TGTGCCAGCACCACCGCTAGCGGGAGGACCGGGGAGCTGTTTTTT; CDR3 protein: CASTTASGRTGELFF
clone size: .; V gene: TRBV5-1; CDR3 length: 14; J gene: TRBJ2-5; D gene: .; CDR3 DNA: TGCGCCAGCAGCTTGAAACAGTTAAAAGAGACCCAGTACTTC; CDR3 protein: CASSLKQLKETQYF
clone size: .; V gene: TRBV5-1; CDR3 length: 12; J gene: TRBJ1-2; D gene: .; CDR3 DNA: TGCGCCAGCAAGGGCAGGAGCTATGGCTACACCTTC; CDR3 protein: CASKGRSYGYTF
clone size: .; V gene: TRBV6-1; CDR3 length: 16; J gene: TRBJ2-3; D gene: TRBD2; CDR3 DNA: TGTGCCAGCAGCCTACTAGCGGGAGCTCCTACAGATACGCAGTATTTT; CDR3 protein: CASSLLAGAPTDTQYF
clone size: .; V gene: TRBV20-1; CDR3 length: 13; J gene: TRBJ2-1; D gene: .; CDR3 DNA: TGCAGTGCTAGAACGGCAGGGCGCCATGAGCAGTTCTTC; CDR3 protein: CSARTAGRHEQFF
clone size: few; V gene: TRBV2; CDR3 length: 13; J gene: TRBJ2-3; D gene: .; CDR3 DNA: TGTGCCAGCGTTGGGGAGGTCCGAGGTACGCAGTATTTT; CDR3 protein: CASVGEVRGTQYF
clone size: .; V gene: TRBV5-1; CDR3 length: 16; J gene: TRBJ2-6; D gene: .; CDR3 DNA: TGCGCCAGCAGCTTAGGACTCACCTCTGGGGCCAACGTCCTGACTTTC; CDR3 protein: CASSLGLTSGANVLTF
clone size: few; V gene: TRBV20-1; CDR3 length: 14; J gene: TRBJ2-7; D gene: .; CDR3 DNA: TGCAGTGCTAGAGATATAAGGGGGTCCTACGAGCAGTACTTC; CDR3 protein: CSARDIRGSYEQYF
clone size: .; V gene: TRBV15; CDR3 length: 16; J gene: TRBJ1-5; D gene: .; CDR3 DNA: TGTGCCACCAGCGCCCACCGTGCCGGGGGTGATCAGCCCCAGCATTTT; CDR3 protein: CATSAHRAGGDQPQHF
clone size: many; V gene: TRBV4-1; CDR3 length: 15; J gene: TRBJ1-4; D gene: .; CDR3 DNA: TGCGCCAGCAGCCAGCAGAGGGAGCGTAGTGAAAAACTGTTTTTT; CDR3 protein: CASSQQRERSEKLFF
clone size: .; V gene: TRBV5-1; CDR3 length: 13; J gene: TRBJ1-2; D gene: .; CDR3 DNA: TGCGCCAGCAGCTTGGAGGGGGGGTTTGGCTACACCTTC; CDR3 protein: CASSLEGGFGYTF
clone size: few; V gene: TRBV2; CDR3 length: 14; J gene: TRBJ1-5; D gene: .; CDR3 DNA: TGTGCCAGCAGTGATACGGGGGCCAAACAGCCCCAGCATTTT; CDR3 protein: CASSDTGAKQPQHF
clone size: .; V gene: TRBV7-2; CDR3 length: 15; J gene: TRBJ2-1; D gene: TRBD2; CDR3 DNA: TGTGCCAGCAGCTTCTGGCTAGCGGACTACAATGAGCAGTTCTTC; CDR3 protein: CASSFWLADYNEQFF
clone size: many; V gene: TRBV10-3; CDR3 length: 15; J gene: TRBJ1-4; D gene: TRBD1; CDR3 DNA: TGTGCCATCAGCGCGGGGGACAGGGCAAATGAAAAACTGTTTTTT; CDR3 protein: CAISAGDRANEKLFF
clone size: once; V gene: TRBV29-1; CDR3 length: 15; J gene: TRBJ2-1; D gene: .; CDR3 DNA: TGCAGCGTTGAACCACGGGAGCGTCTAGGGAATGAGCAGTTCTTC; CDR3 protein: CSVEPRERLGNEQFF
clone size: .; V gene: TRBV28; CDR3 length: 16; J gene: TRBJ2-2; D gene: TRBD1; CDR3 DNA: TGTGCCAGCAGCCCGAGTCGGGACAGAAACACCGGGGAGCTGTTTTTT; CDR3 protein: CASSPSRDRNTGELFF
clone size: .; V gene: TRBV2; CDR3 length: 15; J gene: TRBJ2-3; D gene: .; CDR3 DNA: TGTGCCAGCAGTGATAGGACCGGGGGAGCAGATACGCAGTATTTT; CDR3 protein: CASSDRTGGADTQYF
clone size: few; V gene: TRBV3-1; CDR3 length: 15; J gene: TRBJ2-5; D gene: .; CDR3 DNA: TGTGCCAGCAGCCAAAGAGCTGGGGACCAAGAGACCCAGTACTTC; CDR3 protein: CASSQRAGDQETQYF
clone size: .; V gene: TRBV20-1; CDR3 length: 15; J gene: TRBJ1-5; D gene: .; CDR3 DNA: TGCAGTGCTAGAGGCCCTCCCGGGGGAGGTCAGCCCCAGCATTTT; CDR3 protein: CSARGPPGGGQPQHF
clone size: .; V gene: TRBV10-3; CDR3 length: 13; J gene: TRBJ2-2; D gene: .; CDR3 DNA: TGTGCCATCAGTGGGGGGAACACCGGGGAGCTGTTTTTT; CDR3 protein: CAISGGNTGELFF
clone size: few; V gene: TRBV19; CDR3 length: 13; J gene: TRBJ2-7; D gene: TRBD2; CDR3 DNA: TGTGCCAGTGGGACTACGCCCTTAGGCGAGCAGTACTTC; CDR3 protein: CASGTTPLGEQYF
clone size: few; V gene: TRBV12-3/TRBV12-4; CDR3 length: 14; J gene: TRBJ2-7; D gene: TRBD1; CDR3 DNA: TGTGCCAGCAGACCAACGGGACAGGGGGACGAGCAGTACTTC; CDR3 protein: CASRPTGQGDEQYF
clone size: few; V gene: TRBV6-5; CDR3 length: 14; J gene: TRBJ1-1; D gene: .; CDR3 DNA: TGTGCCAGCAGTTCGTTGGGTGGTGGCTTGTCGGCTTTCTTT; CDR3 protein: CASSSLGGGLSAFF
clone size: many; V gene: TRBV7-3; CDR3 length: 16; J gene: TRBJ2-1; D gene: TRBD2; CDR3 DNA: TGTGCCAGCAGCCCCAGGGGAGGGACTAGAGGTAATGAGCAGTTCTTC; CDR3 protein: CASSPRGGTRGNEQFF
clone size: few; V gene: TRBV25-1; CDR3 length: 14; J gene: TRBJ2-1; D gene: TRBD2; CDR3 DNA: TGTGCCACTCGCCGGACGGGAGGGTACAATGAGCAGTTCTTC; CDR3 protein: CATRRTGGYNEQFF
clone size: few; V gene: TRBV7-2; CDR3 length: 16; J gene: TRBJ2-2; D gene: TRBD2; CDR3 DNA: TGTGCCAGCAGCTTCACCGGGACTAGGGTCTCCGGGGAGCTGTTTTTT; CDR3 protein: CASSFTGTRVSGELFF
clone size: .; V gene: TRBV11-1; CDR3 length: 18; J gene: TRBJ2-1; D gene: TRBD2; CDR3 DNA: TGTGCCAGCAGCCCAAAATGGACTAGCGGGAGATCCTACAATGAGCAGTTCTTC; CDR3 protein: CASSPKWTSGRSYNEQFF
clone size: few; V gene: TRBV10-3; CDR3 length: 16; J gene: TRBJ1-2; D gene: .; CDR3 DNA: TGTGCCATCAGTGAGGTTTCCAGGGTCCTCCCCTATGGCTACACCTTC; CDR3 protein: CAISEVSRVLPYGYTF
clone size: few; V gene: TRBV10-3; CDR3 length: 17; J gene: TRBJ2-1; D gene: .; CDR3 DNA: TGTGCCATCAGTGATTACCCTGGGACCTCCTCCTACAATGAGCAGTTCTTC; CDR3 protein: CAISDYPGTSSYNEQFF
clone size: few; V gene: TRBV10-3; CDR3 length: 15; J gene: TRBJ1-2; D gene: TRBD1; CDR3 DNA: TGTGCCATCAGTGAGTCGCGACAGGGCTATTATGGCTACACCTTC; CDR3 protein: CAISESRQGYYGYTF
clone size: .; V gene: TRBV5-1; CDR3 length: 16; J gene: TRBJ2-2; D gene: TRBD2; CDR3 DNA: TGCGCCAGCAGCATGACTAGCGGGAGCCCCGGTAACTCCCTGTTTTTT; CDR3 protein: CASSMTSGSPGNSLFF
clone size: many; V gene: TRBV28; CDR3 length: 14; J gene: TRBJ1-2; D gene: .; CDR3 DNA: TGTGCCAGCAGCTTAGGACAGACTAACTATGGCTACACCTTC; CDR3 protein: CASSLGQTNYGYTF
clone size: .; V gene: TRBV5-1; CDR3 length: 16; J gene: TRBJ2-5; D gene: TRBD2; CDR3 DNA: TGCGCCAGCAGCCCGAGTCTGACTAGCGGACAAGAGACCCAGTACTTC; CDR3 protein: CASSPSLTSGQETQYF
clone size: many; V gene: TRBV5-6; CDR3 length: 13; J gene: TRBJ2-1; D gene: .; CDR3 DNA: TGTGCCAGCAGCAGAGGGACTGTGAATGAGCAGTTCTTC; CDR3 protein: CASSRGTVNEQFF
clone size: .; V gene: TRBV20-1; CDR3 length: 17; J gene: TRBJ2-3; D gene: .; CDR3 DNA: TGCAGTGCTAGAGCGAAGGGCGAGCCACTGAGCACAGATACGCAGTATTTT; CDR3 protein: CSARAKGEPLSTDTQYF
clone size: .; V gene: TRBV12-3/TRBV12-4; CDR3 length: 18; J gene: TRBJ1-4; D gene: TRBD1; CDR3 DNA: TGTGCCAGCAGTTTCCGTGCTATAACAGGGGTCCATAATGAAAAACTGTTTTTT; CDR3 protein: CASSFRAITGVHNEKLFF
clone size: few; V gene: TRBV29-1; CDR3 length: 11; J gene: TRBJ2-5; D gene: .; CDR3 DNA: TGCAGCGTTAGGGCTGGGGAGACCCAGTACTTC; CDR3 protein: CSVRAGETQYF
clone size: .; V gene: TRBV3-1; CDR3 length: 17; J gene: TRBJ2-1; D gene: .; CDR3 DNA: TGTGCCAGCAGCCATTATAGGCTCACATACGGGGCTGATGAGCAGTTCTTC; CDR3 protein: CASSHYRLTYGADEQFF
clone size: few; V gene: TRBV4-1; CDR3 length: 13; J gene: TRBJ2-3; D gene: .; CDR3 DNA: TGCGCCAGCAGCCAATTACACACAGATACGCAGTATTTT; CDR3 protein: CASSQLHTDTQYF